This is a list of T cell receptor beta chains from one sample in a study of blood T cell repertoires in COVID-19. Produced via immunoSEQ multiplex PCR; TCRdb's table is partial and in-frame only. In the table there are 200,000 to 250,000 clones, around four fifths of which are singletons. Sequenced input: PBMCs or T cells enriched from blood (not recorded which). The receptors were gathered from a man aged 35 to 55 who had recovered from COVID-19. Both conserved end residues are trimmed from each CDR3.

v_gene,CDR3aa
TRBV27,ASSRTLSSYEQY
TRBV29-1,SVVHGTGSEAF
TRBV19,ASTWTGGYRGELF
TRBV9,ASSVGTDNEKLF
TRBV28,ASEQRDQPQH
TRBV28,ASSLVEGRAGNTIY
TRBV19,ASRLAGDTDTQY
TRBV25-1,ASSVSDYGYT
TRBV5-1,ASSRTSGGEQF
TRBV5-1,ASSLAGGRQPQH
TRBV28,ASSVLRDTPY
TRBV4-3,ASSQDAHIRQPQH
TRBV4-3,ASSRDSSTDTQY
TRBV28,ASSLMLADNRSNQPQH
TRBV7-9,ASSLAPGVVETQY
TRBV6-6,ASSPTSGRDWFTDTQY
TRBV7-9,ASSWAGRGNTEAF
TRBV3-1/TRBV3-2,ASSQGAGEAF
TRBV27,ASSLWGRATGVIGYT
TRBV7-9,ASSREVANEKLF
TRBV6-5,ATPRQENTEAF
TRBV15,ATSIDRGRYT
TRBV7-2,ASRPGAGANVLT
TRBV6-1,ASSEDRVMWQY
TRBV27,ASSLLGTGFHEQY
TRBV3-1/TRBV3-2,ASSNGLAGQY